This record covers a single TCR beta chain. Its matching antigen is unknown. Library preparation (for TCRbeta) was performed with unique molecular identifiers. TCRdb reprocessed the PCR reads via MiXCR and lists one record per CDR3 protein. The sample has 300,000 to 400,000 distinct CDR3 sequences; more than 20% are singletons. The sample belongs to a study of T-cell reconstitution after alpha-beta-depleted transplantation in children. Looked up from germline, CDR1 is DFQATT and CDR2 is SNEGSKA (reference sequence). Trimming pared 8 bases from V and 0 bases from J, leaving 18 bases between. The CDR3 loop spans 15 amino acids. General study results and limits: Newly produced T cells mostly accounted for T-cell counts and diversity one year post-transplant. Several hundred expanded graft clones reportedly were the source of alpha-beta T cells about two months after transplant.

This TCR came from a male patient younger than 18 who had a stem cell transplant for acute lymphoblastic leukemia, so the T cells may come from the graft donor. The rearrangement uses TRBV20-1 and TRBJ2-3, with no clear D. Source: PBMCs, mostly from graft donor cells, taken 180 days after TCRalphabeta/CD19-depleted stem cell transplant. The CDR3 region is CSKIRLAASTDTQYF. The CDR3 DNA sequence: TGCAGTAAAATTAGGTTGGCCGCTAGCACAGATACGCAGTATTTT.